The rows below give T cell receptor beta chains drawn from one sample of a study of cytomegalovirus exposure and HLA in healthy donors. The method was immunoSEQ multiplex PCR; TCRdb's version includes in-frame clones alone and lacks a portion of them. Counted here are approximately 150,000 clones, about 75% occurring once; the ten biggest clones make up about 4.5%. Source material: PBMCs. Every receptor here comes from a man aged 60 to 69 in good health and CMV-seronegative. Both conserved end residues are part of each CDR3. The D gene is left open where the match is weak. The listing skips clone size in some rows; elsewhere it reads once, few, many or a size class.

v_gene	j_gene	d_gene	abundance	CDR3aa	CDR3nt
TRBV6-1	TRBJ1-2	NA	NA	CASSEAGGRDYGYTF	TGTGCCAGCAGTGAAGCAGGGGGAAGGGACTATGGCTACACCTTC
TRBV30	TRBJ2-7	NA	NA	CAWRFEGYEQYF	TGTGCCTGGAGGTTTGAGGGCTACGAGCAGTACTTC
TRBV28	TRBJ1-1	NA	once	CASSLEGTNTEAFF	TGTGCCAGCAGTTTGGAGGGAACGAACACTGAAGCTTTCTTT
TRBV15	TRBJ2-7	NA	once	CATSRDSAVTYEQYF	TGTGCCACCAGCAGAGATTCCGCGGTTACCTACGAGCAGTACTTC
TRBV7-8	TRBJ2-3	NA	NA	CASSPRPAENTDTQYF	TGTGCCAGCAGCCCGCGTCCAGCGGAGAACACAGATACGCAGTATTTT
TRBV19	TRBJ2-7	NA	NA	CASSIAGSDYEQYF	TGTGCCAGTAGTATAGCTGGAAGCGACTACGAGCAGTACTTC
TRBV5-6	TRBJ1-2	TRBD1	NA	CASSLDRGQSYGYTF	TGTGCCAGCAGCCTTGACAGGGGGCAGAGCTATGGCTACACCTTC
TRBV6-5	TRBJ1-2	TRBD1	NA	CASGPRVDRASGYTF	TGTGCCAGCGGCCCAAGGGTGGACAGGGCCTCTGGCTACACCTTC
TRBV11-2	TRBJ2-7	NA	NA	CASSLDGGQHVSYEQYF	TGTGCCAGCAGCTTAGATGGCGGACAGCACGTATCCTACGAGCAGTACTTC
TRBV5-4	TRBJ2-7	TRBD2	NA	CASSLGRGDEQYF	TGTGCCAGCAGCTTGGGCCGGGGGGACGAGCAGTACTTC
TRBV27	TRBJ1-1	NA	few	CASSVAVFAAEAFF	TGTGCCAGCAGTGTAGCGGTTTTTGCAGCTGAAGCTTTCTTT
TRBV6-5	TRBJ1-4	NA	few	CASSYRGNEKLFF	TGTGCCAGCAGTTACAGGGGGAATGAAAAACTGTTTTTT
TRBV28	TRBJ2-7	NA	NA	CASSFLRASSYEQYF	TGTGCCAGCAGTTTCCTGAGGGCTAGCTCCTACGAGCAGTACTTC
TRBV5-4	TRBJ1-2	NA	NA	CASSLVVTTSDGYTF	TGTGCCAGCAGCTTGGTCGTTACTACCTCTGATGGCTACACCTTC
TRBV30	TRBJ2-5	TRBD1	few	CAWGKGFRGKETQYF	TGTGCCTGGGGGAAGGGTTTCAGGGGGAAAGAGACCCAGTACTTC
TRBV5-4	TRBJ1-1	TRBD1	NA	CASSSGTGAWGTEAFF	TGTGCCAGCAGCTCCGGGACAGGGGCCTGGGGGACTGAAGCTTTCTTT
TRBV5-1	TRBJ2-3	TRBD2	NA	CASSSSRPGLAGTDTQYF	TGCGCCAGCAGCTCGTCCCGTCCGGGACTAGCGGGAACGGATACGCAGTATTTT
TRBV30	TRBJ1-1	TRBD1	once	CAWSKGTASANTEAFF	TGTGCCTGGAGTAAGGGGACAGCCTCCGCGAACACTGAAGCTTTCTTT
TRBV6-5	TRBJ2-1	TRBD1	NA	CASSSYPLTGVHEQFF	TGTGCCAGCAGTTCCTACCCCCTGACAGGGGTCCATGAGCAGTTCTTC
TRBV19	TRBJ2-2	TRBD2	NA	CASSIVQREPGELFF	TGTGCCAGTAGTATAGTACAGCGGGAACCCGGGGAGCTGTTTTTT
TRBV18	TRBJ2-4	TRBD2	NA	CASSPQREVAKNIQYF	TGTGCCAGCTCACCACAGCGGGAGGTTGCCAAAAACATTCAGTACTTC
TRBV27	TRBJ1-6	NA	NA	CASSLRGQYNSPLHF	TGTGCCAGCAGTTTACGTGGACAGTATAATTCACCCCTCCACTTT
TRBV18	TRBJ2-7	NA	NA	CASSPSFSYEQYF	TGTGCCAGCTCACCCAGTTTTTCCTACGAGCAGTACTTC
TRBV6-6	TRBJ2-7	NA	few	CASSYGGQRYEQYF	TGTGCCAGCAGTTACGGCGGACAGCGCTACGAGCAGTACTTC
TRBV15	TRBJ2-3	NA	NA	CATSRDPADTQYF	TGTGCCACCAGCAGAGATCCGGCAGATACGCAGTATTTT
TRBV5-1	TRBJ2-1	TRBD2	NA	CASSLPSLAEELF	TGCGCCAGCAGCTTGCCCTCACTAGCGGAGGAACTCTTC
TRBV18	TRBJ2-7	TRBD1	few	CASQPGQGNEQYF	TGTGCCAGCCAACCGGGACAGGGGAACGAGCAGTACTTC
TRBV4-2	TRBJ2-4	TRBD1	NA	CASSQEGQGAKNIQYF	TGTGCCAGCAGCCAAGAGGGACAGGGAGCCAAAAACATTCAGTACTTC
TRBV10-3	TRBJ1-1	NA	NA	CASVPGTPNTEAFF	TGTGCCAGTGTGCCCGGGACACCGAACACTGAAGCTTTCTTT
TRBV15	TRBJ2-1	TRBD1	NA	CATSRFPGQNNEQFF	TGTGCCACCAGCAGATTCCCGGGACAGAACAATGAGCAGTTCTTC
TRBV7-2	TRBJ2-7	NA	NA	CASSIGVTYEQYF	TGTGCCAGCAGCATCGGAGTAACCTACGAGCAGTACTTC
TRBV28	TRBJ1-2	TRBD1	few	CASSFTLGDRAEDGYTF	TGTGCCAGCAGTTTTACCCTCGGGGACAGGGCCGAAGATGGCTACACCTTC
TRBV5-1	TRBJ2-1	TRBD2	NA	CASSPLLAGGQEQFF	TGCGCCAGCAGCCCGTTACTAGCGGGAGGTCAAGAGCAGTTCTTC
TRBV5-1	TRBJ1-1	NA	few	CASSLAGNTEAFF	TGCGCCAGCAGCTTGGCAGGGAACACTGAAGCTTTCTTT
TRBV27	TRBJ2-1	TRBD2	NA	CASSPLAGGYNEQFF	TGTGCCAGCAGTCCATTAGCGGGAGGATACAATGAGCAGTTCTTC
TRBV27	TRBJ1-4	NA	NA	CASSPTAAGNEKLFF	TGTGCCAGCAGCCCTACGGCCGCGGGTAATGAAAAACTGTTTTTT
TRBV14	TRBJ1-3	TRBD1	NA	CASSPGTDSGNTIYF	TGTGCCAGCAGCCCCGGGACAGACTCTGGAAACACCATATATTTT
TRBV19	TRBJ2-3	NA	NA	CASSPTGHRTDTQYF	TGTGCCAGTAGCCCCACAGGGCACCGCACAGATACGCAGTATTTT
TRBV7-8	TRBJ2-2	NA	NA	CASSSSTANTGELFF	TGTGCCAGCAGCTCAAGCACAGCGAACACCGGGGAGCTGTTTTTT